The rows below give T cell receptor beta chains drawn from one sample of a study of T cell changes during pregnancy in multiple sclerosis. Clones were read by immunoSEQ multiplex PCR, and TCRdb kept only the in-frame ones, dropping some. The repertoire holds tens of thousands of clones, 70% to 90% seen once, with about 0.7% in the top ten. Here the sequenced sample was CD4+ T cells from peripheral blood mononuclear cells, taken in the first trimester of pregnancy. All receptors derive from a female donor in good health, enrolled as a control in a pregnancy study. Each CDR3 is given without its conserved first and last residue. The D gene is left open where the match is weak. Only some rows state a clone size, as once, few, many or a class for expanded clones.

D gene	clone size	V gene	J gene	CDR3 protein
.	.	TRBV30	TRBJ1-5	AWSPRTAAIEYSNQPQH
TRBD1	.	TRBV19	TRBJ2-2	ASGTGEITGELF
.	once	TRBV14	TRBJ2-2	ASSRNRGTGELF
TRBD1	few	TRBV7-2	TRBJ1-4	ASSLDRANEKLF
TRBD1	.	TRBV19	TRBJ1-2	ASSQQTGNYGYT
TRBD1	.	TRBV4-1	TRBJ1-2	ASSPVQGANYGYT
TRBD2	.	TRBV11-3	TRBJ2-5	ASSDGHLAGGLQETQY
TRBD1	.	TRBV2	TRBJ1-4	ASSDGDSYNEKLF
TRBD1	.	TRBV11-2	TRBJ1-1	ASSVTQGDTEAF
.	once	TRBV10-3	TRBJ2-1	AISEFGSSDEQF
.	.	TRBV10-2	TRBJ1-2	ASSEYSPPSHF
TRBD1	.	TRBV7-3	TRBJ2-7	ASSLNRGPYEQY
.	once	TRBV28	TRBJ1-3	ASSLWEGFGGNTIY
TRBD2	.	TRBV18	TRBJ2-3	ASSPPTSDRTDTQY
TRBD1	.	TRBV5-5	TRBJ2-7	ASSLYGTGSYEQY
.	.	TRBV7-2	TRBJ1-2	ASSLDRVGWNYGYT
TRBD2	.	TRBV4-1	TRBJ2-7	ASSQETSGGSYEQY
.	.	TRBV7-8	TRBJ1-2	ASSPIQGVKGGYT
.	.	TRBV30	TRBJ1-5	AWSSRRGFQPQH
.	.	TRBV11-3	TRBJ1-4	ASSFLGARNEKLF
.	.	TRBV11-3	TRBJ2-1	ASQVARNEQF
TRBD1	.	TRBV19	TRBJ1-1	ATALARGRTEAF
.	.	TRBV19	TRBJ1-1	ASSPQWNTEAF
.	.	TRBV30	TRBJ1-1	AWSSRANTEAF
.	.	TRBV5-4	TRBJ1-1	ASSLATTGTREAF
TRBD1	.	TRBV7-9	TRBJ2-7	ASSPLTDTPGQGYEQY
.	.	TRBV4-3	TRBJ1-2	ASSPHGQDPGYT